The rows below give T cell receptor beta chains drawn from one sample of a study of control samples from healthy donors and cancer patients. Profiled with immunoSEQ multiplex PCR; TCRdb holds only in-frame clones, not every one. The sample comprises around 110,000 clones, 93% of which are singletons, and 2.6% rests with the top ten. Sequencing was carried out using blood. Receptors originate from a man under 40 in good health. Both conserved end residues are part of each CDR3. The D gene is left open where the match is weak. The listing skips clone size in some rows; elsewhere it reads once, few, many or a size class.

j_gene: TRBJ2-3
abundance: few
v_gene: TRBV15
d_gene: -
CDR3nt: TGTGCCACCAGCAGAGATCGGGGTACGCAGTATTTT
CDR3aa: CATSRDRGTQYF

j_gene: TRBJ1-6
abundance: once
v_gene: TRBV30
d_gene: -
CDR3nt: TGTGCCTGGAGTGACCCCTGGACCTATAATTCACCCCTCCACTTT
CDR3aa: CAWSDPWTYNSPLHF

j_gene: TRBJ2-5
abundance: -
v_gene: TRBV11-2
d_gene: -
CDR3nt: TGTGCCAGCAGCTCCTTTCAAGAGACCCAGTACTTC
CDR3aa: CASSSFQETQYF

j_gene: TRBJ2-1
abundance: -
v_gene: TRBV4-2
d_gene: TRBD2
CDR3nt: TGTGCCAGCAGCCTGTATAGCGGGGGGACCCTTTCGTCCCACAATGAGCAGTTCTTC
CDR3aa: CASSLYSGGTLSSHNEQFF

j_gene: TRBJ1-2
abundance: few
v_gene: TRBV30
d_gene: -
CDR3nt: TGTGCCTGCAAAGGATGGGCCTCAGTCTCCTTC
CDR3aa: CACKGWASVSF

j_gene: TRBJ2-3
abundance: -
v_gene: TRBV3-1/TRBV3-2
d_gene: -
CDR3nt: TGTGCCAGCAGCCTGACGTCTAGCAATACGCAGTATTTT
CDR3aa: CASSLTSSNTQYF

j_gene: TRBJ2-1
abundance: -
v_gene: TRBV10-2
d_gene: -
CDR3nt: TGCGCCAGCACGCCCCGTTTCAACTACAATGAGCAGTTCTTC
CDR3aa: CASTPRFNYNEQFF

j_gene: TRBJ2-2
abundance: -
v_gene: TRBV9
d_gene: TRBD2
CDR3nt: TGTGCCAGCAGCGTAGGACTAGCGGGGGGGTATGGCACCGGGGAGCTGTTTTTT
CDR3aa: CASSVGLAGGYGTGELFF

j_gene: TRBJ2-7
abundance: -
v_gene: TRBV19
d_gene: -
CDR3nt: TGTGCCAGTATGGGGGCCTACGAGCAGTACTTC
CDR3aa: CASMGAYEQYF

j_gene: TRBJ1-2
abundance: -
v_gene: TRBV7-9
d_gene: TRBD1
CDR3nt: TGTGCCAGCAGCTTCCTCGACAGGGAGCAGCGATATGGCTACACCTTC
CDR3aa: CASSFLDREQRYGYTF

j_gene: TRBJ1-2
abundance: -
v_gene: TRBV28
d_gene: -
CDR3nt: TGTGCCAGCAGTTCTCGTCATGACTATGGCTACACCTTC
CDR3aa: CASSSRHDYGYTF

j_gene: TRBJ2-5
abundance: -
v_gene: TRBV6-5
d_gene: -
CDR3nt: TGTGCCAGCAGATCGGGGGGCCGGTGGGAGACCCAGTACTTC
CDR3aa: CASRSGGRWETQYF

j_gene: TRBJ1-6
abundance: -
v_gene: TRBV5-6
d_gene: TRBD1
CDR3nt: TGTGCCAGCAGCTCCGAACAGGGGGCGCGTAATTCACCCCTCCACTTT
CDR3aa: CASSSEQGARNSPLHF

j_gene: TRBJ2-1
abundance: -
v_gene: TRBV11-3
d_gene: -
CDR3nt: TGTGCCAGCAGCCTAACAGCAGGCGCAGGGTTATCGGATGAGCAGTTCTTC
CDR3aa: CASSLTAGAGLSDEQFF

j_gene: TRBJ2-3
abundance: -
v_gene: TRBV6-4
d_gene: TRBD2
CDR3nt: TGTGCCAGCAGGGAAGCGGGGGGCCACACAGATACGCAGTATTTT
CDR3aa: CASREAGGHTDTQYF

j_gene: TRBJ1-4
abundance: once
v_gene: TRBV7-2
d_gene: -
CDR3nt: TGTGCCAGCAGCTCCAGCTCTAATGAAAAACTGTTTTTT
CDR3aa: CASSSSSNEKLFF

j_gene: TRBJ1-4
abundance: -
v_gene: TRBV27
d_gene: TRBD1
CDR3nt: TGTGCCAGCAGGAGTAAAGGGACAGGGGGCTGGTCTAATGAAAAACTGTTTTTT
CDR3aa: CASRSKGTGGWSNEKLFF

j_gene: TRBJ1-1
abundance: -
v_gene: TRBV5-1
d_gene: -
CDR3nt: TGCGCCAGCAGCTTGTCCCCCACTGAAGCTTTCTTT
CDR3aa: CASSLSPTEAFF

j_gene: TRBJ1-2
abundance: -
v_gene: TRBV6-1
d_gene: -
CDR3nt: TGTGCCAGCATCAACACCGGGGGCTACACCTTC
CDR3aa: CASINTGGYTF

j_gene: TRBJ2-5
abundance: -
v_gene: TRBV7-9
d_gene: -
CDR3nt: TGTGCCAGCAGCCCGGCCGGGGTTAAAGGAGAGACCCAGTACTTC
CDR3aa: CASSPAGVKGETQYF

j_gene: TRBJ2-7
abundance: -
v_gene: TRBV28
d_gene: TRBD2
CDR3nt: TGTGCCAGCAGTTTGTCGACGGGGGGGCCCGGGGAGCAGTACTTC
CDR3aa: CASSLSTGGPGEQYF

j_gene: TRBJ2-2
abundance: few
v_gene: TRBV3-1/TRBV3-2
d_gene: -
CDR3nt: TGTGCCAGCAGCCAGCTCCTTGCAACCGGGGAGCTGTTTTTT
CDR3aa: CASSQLLATGELFF